This T cell receptor beta chain comes out of a study of shared clonotypes between healthy human individuals. Replicate PCRs run on sorted subsets employed 200 ng DNA, roughly 30,000 T cell genomes. Clones were read by immunoSEQ multiplex PCR, and TCRdb kept only the in-frame ones, dropping some. The sample shows around 2,000,000 clones, about 94% of them seen only once. Broader study findings: On the whole, naive subsets had larger estimated richness than memory subsets had.

About this clone itself: Its target is not known.

Naive-designated CD8 cells lacked CD45RO, were positively enriched for CCR7, and omitted terminally differentiated effector memory CD45RA+ cells. Deletions cut 4 bases from V and 3 bases from J, with 12 bases between. The CDR3 sequence is 14 residues long. Germline values: CDR1 MNHEY, CDR2 SMNVEV (reference sequence). The chain carries TRBV27 and TRBJ1-2; D not resolved. The sample taken for sequencing was naive CD8+ T cells sorted from blood. This TCR was recovered from a man between 18 and 35 years old in good health. The CDR3 loop is CASSSGGWDYGYTF. CDR3 bases: TGTGCCAGCAGTTCGGGAGGTTGGGACTATGGCTACACCTTC.